The rows below give T cell receptor beta chains drawn from one sample of a study of CD8+CD57+ T cells in acquired aplastic anemia. MiXCR, applied by TCRdb to the reads, yields one record per CDR3 protein. The table has 400,000 to 600,000 distinct CDR3 sequences, around 32% seen once. The material sequenced was sorted CD4+, CD8+, or CD8+CD57+ T cells (not recorded which) from PBMCs. The receptors were gathered from a human donor with aplastic anemia. CDR3s include the opening cysteine and the closing phenylalanine or tryptophan. A D gene is named only where the DNA matches it firmly. Where a row states a size, it is once, few, many or the class of an expanded clone; other rows omit it.

J,V,size,D,DNA,CDR3
TRBJ2-5,TRBV7-2,few,.,TGTGCCAGCAGTCCCCCGGGTCAAGAGACCCAGTACTTC,CASSPPGQETQYF
TRBJ2-5,TRBV29-1,few,TRBD1,TGCAGCGTTGTAATGCAGGGACAGTATAGGGAGACCCAGTACTTC,CSVVMQGQYRETQYF
TRBJ2-3,TRBV2,.,.,TGTGCCAGCGGGGCTGACAGGTTGTTGGATACGCAGTATTTT,CASGADRLLDTQYF
TRBJ2-2,TRBV7-8,.,.,TGTGCCAGCAGCTTAATACAGGGCCCCGGGGAACTGCTTTTT,CASSLIQGPGELLF
TRBJ2-7,TRBV9,few,TRBD2,TGTGCCAGCAGTGGGACTAATTACGAGCAGTACTTC,CASSGTNYEQYF
TRBJ2-2,TRBV29-1,many,TRBD2,TGCAGCGTTTTAGCGGGAGTCTCCGGGGAGCTGTTTTTT,CSVLAGVSGELFF
TRBJ1-3,TRBV6-6,few,.,TGTGCCAGCAGTTACTCTAGGGGTGACGGAAACACCATATATTTT,CASSYSRGDGNTIYF
TRBJ1-5,TRBV11-2,.,TRBD1,TGTGCCAGCAGCCATGAAAGGGACAGGGGTAATCAGCCCCAGCATTTT,CASSHERDRGNQPQHF
TRBJ2-1,TRBV29-1,.,.,TGCAGCGTTGAAGGACAGGCGACCTACAATGAGCAGTTCTTC,CSVEGQATYNEQFF
TRBJ2-7,TRBV20-1,many,TRBD1,TGCAGTGCCAGGGACAGGACCTACGAGCAGTACTTC,CSARDRTYEQYF
TRBJ2-1,TRBV6-4,few,TRBD2,TGTGCCAGCAGTGACTCGAGTCGACTAGCGGGATCCCGCAATGAGCAGTTCTTC,CASSDSSRLAGSRNEQFF
TRBJ1-2,TRBV2,many,TRBD1,TGTGCCAGCAGGGTAAACGGACAGGGAGCGCAGGGGACCTTC,CASRVNGQGAQGTF
TRBJ1-3,TRBV3-1,.,.,TGTGCCAGCAGCCAAGATGCGGTCGGAAACACCATATATTTT,CASSQDAVGNTIYF
TRBJ1-6,TRBV7-2,.,.,TGTGCCAGCAGCTTACCGGTTAATAATTCACCCCTCCACTTT,CASSLPVNNSPLHF
TRBJ2-7,TRBV12-3/TRBV12-4,many,.,TGTGCCAGCAGTCCGATTAGGGGGACGGGATACTACGAGCAGTACTTC,CASSPIRGTGYYEQYF
TRBJ1-1,TRBV20-1,few,.,TGCAGTGCTAGTAATTGGGTGGAAGCTTTCTTT,CSASNWVEAFF
TRBJ2-2,TRBV11-1,.,.,TGTGCCAGCAGCTCTGCCGCGAGGTTGCACACCGGGGAGCTGTTTTTT,CASSSAARLHTGELFF
TRBJ1-2,TRBV18,.,.,TGTGCCAGCTCGATCGGTGCTGACTATGGCTACACCTTC,CASSIGADYGYTF
TRBJ1-3,TRBV7-9,.,TRBD1,TGTGCCAGCAGCAAAACAGGGGACTCTGGAAACACCATATATTTT,CASSKTGDSGNTIYF